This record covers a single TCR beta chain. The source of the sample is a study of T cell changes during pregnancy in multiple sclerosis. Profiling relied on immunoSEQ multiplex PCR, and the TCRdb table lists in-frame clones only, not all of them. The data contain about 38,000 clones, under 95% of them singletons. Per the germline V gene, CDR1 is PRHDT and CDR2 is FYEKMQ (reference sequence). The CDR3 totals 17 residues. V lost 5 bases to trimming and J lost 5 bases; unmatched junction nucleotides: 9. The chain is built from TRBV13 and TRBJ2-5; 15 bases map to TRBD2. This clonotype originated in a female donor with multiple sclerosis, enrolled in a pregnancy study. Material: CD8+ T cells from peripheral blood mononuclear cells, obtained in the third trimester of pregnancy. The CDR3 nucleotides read TGTGCCAGCAGCGCCGGGACTAGCGGGAGGATGGAGGAGACCCAGTACTTC. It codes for CASSAGTSGRMEETQYF.